Shown below are 21 T cell receptor beta chains from a single sample sequenced in a study of memory CD4+ T cells and cytomegalovirus serostatus. Single viable CD3+CD4+CD8-CD45RO+ cells were sorted as the memory CD4+ T cells. Assay used: immunoSEQ multiplex PCR; TCRdb lists only in-frame clones, some missing. The sample includes roughly 45,000 clones, just under 80% of them seen just once. Sequencing used memory CD4+ T cells from blood. These receptor sequences come from an adult in good health and CMV-seronegative.

This rearrangement joins TRBV28 to TRBJ2-2; 7 bases are shared with TRBD1. V dropped 5 bases and J dropped 4; count of bases not matched to a gene: 10. Looked up from germline, CDR1 is MDHEN and CDR2 is SYDVKM. This CDR3 spans 16 amino acids. CDR3 DNA: TGTGCCAGCAGTCCCAACAGGGGTTCGGGCACCGGGGAGCTGTTTTTT. This gives the protein CASSPNRGSGTGELFF. The variable domain in full, with the rest retrieved from reference TRBV28 and TRBJ2-2, is DVKVTQSSRYLVKRTGEKVFLECVQDMDHENMFWYRQDPGLGLRLIYFSYDVKMKEKGDIPEGYSVSREKKERFSLILESASTNQTSMYLCASSPNRGSGTGELFFGEGSRLTVL.

The chain uses TRBV7-6 and TRBJ1-3, with a weak D call TRBD1 (6 bases). The germline V gene has CDR1 SGHVS and CDR2 FNYEAQ. Trimming left V 4 bases short and J 0 bases short, with 10 bases between. This CDR3 has 15 amino acids. The CDR3 DNA reads TGTGCCAGCAGCTCCGGGACAACCTCTGGAAACACCATATATTTT. This gives the protein CASSSGTTSGNTIYF.

The rearrangement links TRBV13 to TRBJ2-7, with 9 positions matching TRBD1. The junction had 11 bases not matched to a gene; V was cut back by 1 base and J by 1 base. Germline CDR1 reads PRHDT; CDR2 reads FYEKMQ (reference sequence). The length of the CDR3 is 18 residues. In DNA, the CDR3 is TGTGCCAGCAGCTTAGATGGCGGGACAGGGCCCCCATCCTACGAGCAGTACTTC. This encodes CASSLDGGTGPPSYEQYF.

The CDR3, as DNA: TGCAGCGTCGAATTCAATTCGGCTTATGGCTACACCTTC. This translates into CSVEFNSAYGYTF. V usage is TRBV29-1 and J usage is TRBJ1-2; D unresolved. This CDR3 has 13 residues. Germline CDR1 reads SQVTM; CDR2 reads ANQGSEA. Trimming took 6 bases from V and 5 from J, leaving 16 bases between them.

The chain carries TRBV4-1 and TRBJ2-1, with TRBD2 as a possible D gene (5 bases). V lost 1 base, J lost 7 bases, and 20 bases lay in between. From germline, CDR1 is MGHRA and CDR2 YSYEKL. This CDR3 contains 17 residues. CDR3: CASSQGRVRALTNEQFF. Written as DNA, the CDR3 is TGCGCCAGCAGCCAAGGCCGCGTGAGGGCCTTGACGAATGAGCAGTTCTTC.

With respect to this clone: An end of the junction differs from the germline gene, which may be a read error. This chain uses TRBV5-1 with TRBJ1-2; 7 bases are shared with TRBD1. The CDR3 spans 17 residues. CDR1 is SGHRS and CDR2 is YFSETQ in the germline V gene. CDR3 DNA sequence: TGCGCCAGCAGATTGGATTTGGGACAGAGCGGCAGGGAGGGCTACACCTTC. Translated: CASRLDLGQSGREGYTF.

Comment on this clone: The sample has other DNA sequences that encode this CDR3 too. This chain links TRBV20-1 with TRBJ2-1; perhaps TRBD2 as D (5 bases). CDR1 is DFQATT, CDR2 SNEGSKA, per germline (reference sequence). Between the trimmed V and J ends, which lost 3 bases and 10 bases, there was a span of 10 bases. The CDR3 runs 11 residues. Written as DNA, the CDR3 is TGCAGTGCTAGCAGAGCGGACGAGCAGTTCTTC. This encodes CSASRADEQFF.

The chain carries TRBV28 and TRBJ1-4; D not certain. V was trimmed by 4 bases and J by 7 bases, leaving 7 bases between them. The germline gives CDR1 MDHEN, CDR2 SYDVKM. This CDR3 contains 12 residues. The chain's CDR3 is CASSSPREKLFF. The CDR3 DNA follows: TGTGCCAGCAGTTCCCCCCGTGAAAAACTGTTTTTT.

The chain combines TRBV5-4 with TRBJ1-6; D gene ambiguous. V lost 4 bases and J lost 0, with 14 bases in between. CDR1 and CDR2 (germline): SGHNT, YYREEE (reference sequence). This CDR3 has 17 residues. CDR3 loop: CASSRSQESSYNSPLHF. The CDR3 DNA is TGTGCCAGCAGCCGAAGCCAGGAGAGCTCCTATAATTCACCCCTCCACTTT.

The chain recombines TRBV10-3 with TRBJ2-7, with D possibly matching TRBD1 (5 bases). This CDR3 region has 16 residues. CDR1 is ENHRY, CDR2 SYGVKD, per germline. V was clipped by 0 bases and J by 0 bases, with 12 bases between them. CDR3 in DNA: TGTGCCATCAGTGAGTCTGAAGGGGCCAGCTCCTACGAGCAGTACTTC. It translates to CAISESEGASSYEQYF.

This clone was observed once. The chain joins TRBV10-1 to TRBJ1-2, with D hard to call. Per germline, CDR1 WNHNN and CDR2 SYGVQD (reference sequence). V was cut by 3 bases and J by 4 bases, with 9 bases left in between. This CDR3 has 13 amino acids. In nucleotides, the CDR3 is TGCGCCAGCAGTGATGTCGGGAGCTATGGCTACACCTTC. Translating gives CASSDVGSYGYTF.

The rearrangement joins TRBV7-9 to TRBJ1-4; D remains unclear. The CDR3 sequence is 14 residues long. Germline-derived CDR1 and CDR2 are SEHNR and FQNEAQ (reference sequence). V was shortened by 4 bases and J by 4 bases, with 10 bases between the two germline ends. CDR3 nucleotides: TGTGCCAGCAGCTCCCCCACACTTAATGAAAAACTGTTTTTT. It encodes CASSSPTLNEKLFF.

V and J are TRBV11-3 and TRBJ2-3; 7 nucleotides align to TRBD1. The CDR3 spans 14 residues. V shed 3 bases and J 3 bases; nucleotides not matched to a gene: 3. Germline V lookup: CDR1 SGHNT, CDR2 YENEEA. CDR3 loop: CASSFGTVTDTQYF. CDR3 coding DNA: TGTGCCAGCAGCTTCGGGACAGTGACAGATACGCAGTATTTT.

This clone has a handful of counts. The V gene is TRBV6-6, the J gene TRBJ2-7; D is possibly TRBD2 (7 bases). The CDR3 spans 14 residues. The V gene's germline CDR1 is MNHNY and CDR2 SVGAGI (reference sequence). V dropped 6 bases and J dropped 4 bases, with 16 bases sitting between them. The CDR3 DNA reads TGTGCCAGCAGGGCGGGGGCTACTTTGTACGAGCAGTACTTC. The encoded protein is CASRAGATLYEQYF.

This clone was seen a single time. The CDR3 DNA reads TGTGCCTGGGGGGGCTCACCCCTCCACTTT. Protein: CAWGGSPLHF. J is TRBJ1-6 and V is TRBV30; perhaps TRBD1 as D (6 bases). The ends were cut back, 5 bases at V and 10 bases at J, with 6 bases in the middle. Per germline, CDR1 GTSNPN and CDR2 SVGIG (reference sequence). This CDR3 contains 10 residues.

V usage is TRBV5-6 and J usage is TRBJ1-4; D gene uncertain. The CDR3 consists of 15 residues. Germline-derived CDR1 and CDR2 are SGHDT and YYEEEE. Trimming pared 4 bases from V and 8 bases from J, leaving 18 bases between. The CDR3 DNA is TGTGCCAGCAGCACGACGGCAGTGGGAGGCGAAAAACTGTTTTTT. Its translation: CASSTTAVGGEKLFF.

The rearrangement uses TRBV5-1 and TRBJ2-7; 11 nucleotides match TRBD2. The CDR3 is made up of 17 amino acids. Germline V gene lookup returns CDR1 SGHRS and CDR2 YFSETQ. J was trimmed by 5 bases and V by 5 bases; bases with no gene match: 15. The CDR3 here is CASSFTGSLAGGDEQYF. In nucleotides, the CDR3 is TGCGCCAGCAGTTTCACAGGGAGCCTAGCGGGAGGCGACGAGCAGTACTTC.

This rearrangement joins TRBV5-1 to TRBJ2-5; TRBD1 is a possible D gene (7 bases). In germline, CDR1 is SGHRS, CDR2 YFSETQ. The V and J ends lost 4 bases and 1 base respectively, with 11 bases between them. This CDR3 contains 14 residues. The CDR3 region has the DNA TGCGCCAGCAGCGCGGGACAGTTCCAAGAGACCCAGTACTTC. The encoded protein is CASSAGQFQETQYF.

J is TRBJ2-6 and V is TRBV4-1, with D hard to call. In germline, CDR1 is MGHRA, CDR2 YSYEKL. CDR3 length: 14 residues. Trimming cost V 4 bases and J 0 bases, with 4 bases left between them. Written as DNA, the CDR3 is TGCGCCAGCAGCCGAGACTCTGGGGCCAACGTCCTGACTTTC. This encodes CASSRDSGANVLTF.

This chain connects TRBV10-2 to TRBJ2-3; 12 nucleotides agree with TRBD1. The CDR3 runs 18 residues. Germline loops: CDR1 WSHSY, CDR2 SAAADI. The J segment lost 5 bases and the V segment lost 7 bases, leaving 16 bases of the junction unmatched. The CDR3 here is CASTDGMGTGGEVDTQYF. CDR3 DNA sequence: TGCGCCAGCACCGATGGGATGGGGACAGGGGGCGAAGTAGATACGCAGTATTTT.

This clone has more than one count but fewer than ten. The chain is built from TRBV19 and TRBJ1-3; no clear D. This CDR3 spans 17 amino acids. Trimming removed 5 bases at V and 0 bases at J, with 17 bases between. Per the germline V gene, CDR1 is LNHDA and CDR2 is SQIVND (reference sequence). The CDR3 here is CASSALNRGSSGNTIYF. The CDR3 coding sequence is TGTGCCAGTAGTGCTCTTAACCGCGGGAGCTCTGGAAACACCATATATTTT.